The rows below give T cell receptor beta chains drawn from one sample of a study of blood T cell repertoires in COVID-19. This table comes from immunoSEQ multiplex PCR, and its TCRdb copy is limited to in-frame clones, with some not included. Of 100,000 to 150,000 clones in the sample, about 85% were seen once. Sequences were obtained from peripheral blood. The source of these receptors is an elderly man with active or convalescent COVID-19. CDR3s include the opening cysteine and the closing phenylalanine or tryptophan. The D gene is left open where the match is weak. For some rows the clone size is stated as once, few or many, or as a class when expanded; others skip it.

j_call clone_size cdr3_length d_call v_call cdr3_aa cdr3_nt
TRBJ2-3 once 16 TRBD2 TRBV7-6 CASSLIGGGISDTQYF TGTGCCAGCAGCTTAATCGGCGGGGGGATCTCAGATACGCAGTATTTT
TRBJ2-3 - 14 TRBD2 TRBV6-5 CASRLAPSTDTQYF TGTGCCAGCAGACTAGCGCCTAGCACAGATACGCAGTATTTT
TRBJ2-2 - 15 TRBD1 TRBV6-5 CASSYTWTGDGELFF TGTGCCAGCAGTTACACCTGGACAGGGGACGGGGAGCTGTTTTTT
TRBJ2-7 once 14 TRBD2 TRBV6-5 CASSQTSGAWKQYF TGTGCCAGCAGTCAGACTAGCGGGGCCTGGAAGCAGTACTTC
TRBJ1-1 once 17 - TRBV21-1 CASSPRSEQGSVTEAFF TGTGCCAGCAGCCCACGGTCGGAACAGGGGTCGGTCACTGAAGCTTTCTTT
TRBJ2-7 - 14 TRBD2 TRBV4-2 CASSQASGGYEQYF TGTGCCAGCAGCCAAGCTAGCGGGGGCTACGAGCAGTACTTC
TRBJ1-5 - 16 - TRBV7-2 CASSLASSVSNQPQHF TGTGCCAGCAGCTTAGCTAGCTCAGTTAGCAATCAGCCCCAGCATTTT
TRBJ1-1 - 14 TRBD1 TRBV10-3 CAIRNAGGRTEAFF TGTGCCATCAGGAACGCAGGGGGCAGGACTGAAGCTTTCTTT
TRBJ1-4 once 17 TRBD1 TRBV2 CASSESIRGQGREKLFF TGTGCCAGCAGTGAATCCATCAGGGGACAGGGGAGGGAAAAACTGTTTTTT
TRBJ2-5 - 16 TRBD2 TRBV5-1 CASRRGSGGLLETQYF TGCGCCAGCAGGAGGGGTAGCGGGGGGCTTCTTGAGACCCAGTACTTC
TRBJ2-7 - 14 - TRBV7-6 CASSLAGGGDEQYF TGTGCCAGCAGCTTAGCGGGAGGAGGCGACGAGCAGTACTTC
TRBJ2-3 - 13 TRBD1 TRBV29-1 CSAGQGSADTQYF TGCAGCGCCGGACAGGGGTCCGCAGATACGCAGTATTTT
TRBJ1-1 - 14 - TRBV6-5 CASSYSGVGTEAFF TGTGCCAGCAGTTACTCAGGGGTCGGGACTGAAGCTTTCTTT
TRBJ2-5 - 13 - TRBV2 CASSRDLQETQYF TGTGCCAGCAGCCGGGACTTGCAAGAGACCCAGTACTTC
TRBJ2-1 few 15 TRBD2 TRBV29-1 CSVEAPGTSWNEQFF TGCAGCGTTGAAGCACCCGGGACTAGCTGGAATGAGCAGTTCTTC
TRBJ2-7 - 16 - TRBV6-5 CASSYSRTPGIYEQYF TGTGCCAGCAGTTACTCCCGGACGCCGGGGATATACGAGCAGTACTTC
TRBJ1-2 - 15 - TRBV7-9 CASSLGISLGAGYTF TGTGCCAGCAGCTTAGGGATTAGCCTCGGTGCGGGCTACACCTTC
TRBJ2-7 - 15 TRBD1 TRBV2 CASSPEGQVGTEQYF TGTGCCAGCAGTCCCGAAGGACAGGTTGGAACCGAGCAGTACTTC
TRBJ2-5 once 16 TRBD2 TRBV7-3 CASSPGLAGNQETQYF TGTGCCAGCAGCCCAGGACTAGCGGGGAACCAAGAGACCCAGTACTTC
TRBJ1-2 - 11 - TRBV12-3/TRBV12-4 CASSYGYGYTF TGTGCCAGCAGTTACGGGTATGGCTACACCTTC
TRBJ1-2 - 13 TRBD1 TRBV7-2 CASSTGQGYGYTF TGTGCCAGCAGCACTGGACAGGGTTATGGCTACACCTTC
TRBJ2-5 once 14 - TRBV27 CASSKTSSQETQYF TGTGCCAGCAGTAAGACTAGTAGCCAAGAGACCCAGTACTTC
TRBJ2-3 - 15 TRBD1 TRBV18 CASSSGQGGTDTQYF TGTGCCAGCTCATCAGGACAGGGAGGCACAGATACGCAGTATTTT
TRBJ2-7 - 13 TRBD1 TRBV7-2 CASSYDRGDEQYF TGTGCCAGCAGCTACGACAGGGGAGACGAGCAGTACTTC
TRBJ2-1 - 16 TRBD2 TRBV29-1 CSVAYREGGWYNEQFF TGCAGCGTTGCCTACCGGGAGGGCGGCTGGTACAATGAGCAGTTCTTC
TRBJ1-4 few 15 TRBD1 TRBV28 CASRGQGATNEKLFF TGTGCCAGCAGGGGACAGGGGGCAACTAATGAAAAACTGTTTTTT
TRBJ2-5 few 16 - TRBV7-8 CASSLPRFAVKETQYF TGTGCCAGCAGCTTACCCCGTTTTGCGGTTAAAGAGACCCAGTACTTC
TRBJ2-7 - 12 - TRBV27 CASIKHSYEQYF TGTGCCAGCATTAAACACTCCTACGAGCAGTACTTC
TRBJ1-2 - 16 - TRBV7-3 CASSPMGRGTNYGYTF TGTGCCAGCAGCCCCATGGGTCGGGGAACGAACTATGGCTACACCTTC
TRBJ1-6 - 14 TRBD1 TRBV7-6 CASRPGQVDSPLHF TGTGCCAGCAGACCGGGACAGGTGGATTCACCCCTCCACTTT
TRBJ2-7 many 12 - TRBV12-3/TRBV12-4 CASSSDSYEQYF TGTGCCAGCAGTTCCGACAGCTACGAGCAGTACTTC
TRBJ2-7 - 15 TRBD2 TRBV24-1 CATSDPGTSITEQYF TGTGCCACCAGTGACCCCGGGACTAGCATTACAGAGCAGTACTTC
TRBJ1-6 - 14 - TRBV9 CASSRGSTPSPLHF TGTGCCAGCAGCCGAGGGTCAACACCGTCACCCCTCCACTTT
TRBJ1-2 once 17 TRBD1 TRBV5-1 CASGSGQGEDYSYGYTF TGCGCCAGCGGATCGGGACAGGGGGAGGACTACTCATATGGCTACACCTTC
TRBJ1-5 - 16 - TRBV19 CASSQQGRSTNQPQHF TGTGCCAGTAGTCAACAGGGACGTAGCACTAATCAGCCCCAGCATTTT
TRBJ2-1 once 15 TRBD2 TRBV27 CASSRTSGRRGEQFF TGTGCCAGCAGCCGGACTAGCGGGAGGAGGGGTGAGCAGTTCTTC
TRBJ2-1 - 16 - TRBV3-1/TRBV3-2 CASSPATFFSYNEQFF TGTGCCAGCAGCCCCGCGACTTTCTTCTCCTACAATGAGCAGTTCTTC
TRBJ2-3 - 15 TRBD2 TRBV5-1 CASSLSGRGTDTQYF TGCGCCAGCAGCCTCAGCGGGAGGGGCACAGATACGCAGTATTTT
TRBJ2-1 - 13 - TRBV5-4 CASSSQLNNEQFF TGTGCCAGCAGCTCCCAACTTAACAATGAGCAGTTCTTC
TRBJ2-1 - 18 - TRBV4-1 CASSQGLSGYSSYNEQFF TGCGCCAGCAGCCAAGGGTTATCGGGATACAGCTCCTACAATGAGCAGTTCTTC
TRBJ1-1 - 14 TRBD1 TRBV3-1/TRBV3-2 CASSPPGRGRMAFF TGTGCCAGCAGCCCCCCCGGCAGGGGGCGGATGGCTTTCTTT
TRBJ2-5 - 14 - TRBV7-9 CASSHGGAGETQYF TGTGCCAGCAGCCACGGCGGGGCCGGAGAGACCCAGTACTTC
TRBJ2-3 - 16 TRBD1 TRBV30 CAWSVPYRGSTDTQYF TGTGCCTGGAGTGTACCGTACAGGGGGTCCACAGATACGCAGTATTTT
TRBJ1-1 once 14 - TRBV7-8 CASSLFRENTEAFF TGTGCCAGCAGCTTATTCAGGGAAAACACTGAAGCTTTCTTT
TRBJ2-2 - 13 - TRBV30 CAWSFRGTGELFF TGTGCCTGGAGTTTTCGGGGGACCGGGGAGCTGTTTTTT
TRBJ2-7 - 16 TRBD1 TRBV10-3 CAISELVGTGVYEQYF TGTGCCATCAGTGAGCTAGTTGGGACAGGGGTCTACGAGCAGTACTTC
TRBJ2-5 - 16 TRBD1 TRBV3-1/TRBV3-2 CASSLRTGVRKETQYF TGTGCCAGCAGCCTTCGGACAGGGGTACGGAAAGAGACCCAGTACTTC